This T cell receptor beta chain was identified in a study of blood T cell repertoires in COVID-19. The repertoire was sequenced with immunoSEQ multiplex PCR; TCRdb's copy has only in-frame clones and lacks some. Here the sample spans around 100,000 clones, over 75% being singletons. CDR3 size: 14 residues. Germline CDR1 is SGHTA and CDR2 is FQGNSA. The ends were cut back, 5 bases at V and 7 bases at J, with 15 bases in the middle. Material: peripheral blood. This sequence was found in a human donor in a cohort sampled during active COVID-19. V usage is TRBV7-2 and J usage is TRBJ1-5; D gene uncertain. CDR3 DNA: TGTGCCAGCAGCCTCCCGGGGTGGGGACAGCCCCAGCATTTT. Its protein is CASSLPGWGQPQHF.